This T cell receptor beta chain emerged from a study of early stage breast cancer tumors. Study as a whole: About 70% of the 16 invasive tumors were ER+, PR+ and HER2-. Among around 12 ER+/PR+/HER2- tumors, eight were ductal, four lobular.

CDR1 is LGHNA, CDR2 YSLEER, per germline. This CDR3 spans 16 amino acids. The J segment lost 6 bases and the V segment lost 4 bases, leaving 7 bases of the junction unmatched. Findings of the study overall: Compared with adjacent normal breast tissue, tumors showed around 2.7-fold greater T cell density and higher clonality. Comparing each tissue with blood distinguished tumor from normal in most of the 16 patients.

Measured with immunoSEQ multiplex PCR; TCRdb has only the in-frame clones, and not every one. The repertoire holds about 9,600 clones, with about 66% as singletons. Points on this clone: Its antigen is not known.

This receptor was obtained from a person aged 45 to 60 with breast cancer. The rearrangement uses TRBV4-3 and TRBJ2-1, with 12 nucleotides matching TRBD2. The sample taken for sequencing was breast tumor tissue. The CDR3 DNA is TGCGCCAGCAGCCCCTGGACTAGCGGGATCGGCAATGAGCAGTTCTTC. Residues: CASSPWTSGIGNEQFF.